This TCR beta chain was identified during a study of a mutant IDH1 vaccine in newly diagnosed glioma. Study at large: A 62.5% male, approximately 38% female split and a mean age of about 40 years characterized treated patients. Patients' prior therapy spanned radiotherapy, temozolomide, or both; most underwent both.

The method was immunoSEQ multiplex PCR; TCRdb's version includes in-frame clones alone and lacks a portion of them. The sample shows 31,000 or so clones, around 82% of them seen only once. Described time point: week 11, during vaccination. Every vaccination contained 300 ug of the mutant IDH1 20-mer peptide and was paired with topical imiquimod. Germline V gives CDR1 ENHRY, CDR2 SYGVKD. The length of the CDR3 is 17 residues. V gave up 10 bases and J gave up 5 bases; unmatched junction bases: 18. Of note for this clone: Its antigen is not identified.

Study outcomes and limitations: Variations in leading peripheral T cell clonotypes appeared to have no connection with pseudoprogression.

Sample: PBMCs, taken from a glioma patient whose treatment included an IDH1 peptide vaccine. This sequence originates from a man aged 25 to 40 with glioma. The chain links TRBV10-3 to TRBJ2-7, with TRBD2 matching over 12 bases. In DNA form, the CDR3 reads TGTGCCACTCGCGATGGACTAGCGGGGAACGTAGCAGACGAGCAGTACTTC. Encoded protein: CATRDGLAGNVADEQYF.